The 7 T cell receptor beta chains below were found in one sample sequenced in a study of T cell responses to AZD1222 COVID-19 vaccine. Profiling relied on immunoSEQ multiplex PCR, and the TCRdb table lists in-frame clones only, not all of them. The sample shows roughly 100,000 clones, 70% to 90% of them seen only once. The sample in question was peripheral blood, obtained on day 0 of AZD1222 vaccination. Receptors were obtained from an adult in good health.

CDR3: CASSPPVQGLDEQFF. CDR3 DNA: TGCGCCAGCAGCCCCCCCGTACAGGGTTTAGATGAGCAGTTCTTC. The chain employs TRBV5-1 and TRBJ2-1; the D gene is possibly TRBD1 (6 bases). V was trimmed by 4 bases and J by 8 bases, leaving 19 bases between them. CDR1 SGHRS and CDR2 YFSETQ come from the germline V gene. The CDR3 has 15 amino acids.

The J gene is TRBJ2-5, the V gene TRBV9; tentatively, D is TRBD2 (7 bases). The ends were cut back, 1 base at V and 4 bases at J, with 14 bases in the middle. The V gene's germline CDR1 is SGDLS and CDR2 YYNGEE. There are 15 residues in the CDR3. The CDR3 DNA sequence: TGTGCCAGCAGCGTAAGGGAGGGGGGCCCAGAGACCCAGTACTTC. Translated, it gives CASSVREGGPETQYF.

The chain uses TRBV5-6 and TRBJ2-7; no firm D call. Trimming cost V 4 bases and J 2 bases, with 13 bases left between them. Germline V gives CDR1 SGHDT, CDR2 YYEEEE. The CDR3 is 14 amino acids. CDR3 residues: CASSGTASPYEQYF. CDR3 in DNA: TGTGCCAGCAGCGGAACAGCCTCCCCCTACGAGCAGTACTTC. The variable domain in full, completed from reference TRBV5-6 and TRBJ2-7, reads DAGVTQSPTHLIKTRGQQVTLRCSPKSGHDTVSWYQQALGQGPQFIFQYYEEEERQRGNFPDRFSGHQFPNYSSELNVNALLLGDSALYLCASSGTASPYEQYFGPGTRLTVT.

V is TRBV3-1 (or the pseudogene TRBV3-2) and J is TRBJ1-2; 7 bases match TRBD1. The germline V gene encodes CDR1 LGHDT and CDR2 YNNKEL (reference sequence). The CDR3 runs to 16 residues. V dropped 6 bases and J dropped 6; count of bases not matched to a gene: 16. CDR3 DNA: TGTGCCAGCAGGTCAATTTCAGGGGGTGCTTTCCATGGCTACACCTTC. It yields the protein CASRSISGGAFHGYTF.

This clone is classed as medium-sized. The rearrangement joins TRBV3-1 (or the pseudogene TRBV3-2) to TRBJ1-1, with a tentative D call TRBD1 (5 bases). The CDR3 consists of 12 residues. V was pared by 8 bases and J by 3 bases, with 10 bases between. CDR1 and CDR2 from the germline V gene are LGHDT and YNNKEL (reference sequence). CDR3 protein: CASGGFYTEAFF. The CDR3 DNA follows: TGTGCCAGCGGGGGTTTCTACACTGAAGCTTTCTTT.

The rearrangement links TRBV7-3 to TRBJ2-7, with D possibly TRBD2 on 5 matching bases. CDR1 and CDR2 from the germline V gene are SGHTA and FQGTGA. Trimming left V 6 bases short and J 1 base short, with 13 bases between. The CDR3 has 14 residues. CDR3 sequence: CASRTREGSYEQYF. For the CDR3, the DNA is TGTGCCAGCAGGACCCGGGAAGGATCCTACGAGCAGTACTTC.

The V gene is TRBV4-1, the J gene TRBJ1-1, with D perhaps matching TRBD1 (5 bases). The CDR3 is 16 amino acids. V lost 3 bases to trimming and J lost 2 bases, with 16 bases between them. Per the germline V gene, CDR1 is MGHRA and CDR2 is YSYEKL. The CDR3 nucleotides read TGCGCCAGCAGCCAGGGAAGGACGCAGGGAAACACTGAAGCTTTCTTT. It codes for CASSQGRTQGNTEAFF.